This T cell receptor beta chain was captured by sequencing in a study of vaccination effects on CD4 cells after COVID-19. On this clone itself: Its antigen is unidentified.

Isolation of CD4+ T cells took place after 10 days of culture. The authors replaced half the medium with IL-2 medium on days 3 and 7. Overall study results and limits: The vaccine-induced clones of healthy vaccinees included only 1 of 255 that cross-reacted with common cold coronaviruses.

The germline V gene has CDR1 LGHNT and CDR2 FRNRAP. The CDR3 extends over 22 amino acids. V was trimmed by 1 base and J by 4 bases, leaving 29 bases between them. Repertoires were generated with immunoSEQ multiplex PCR, while TCRdb's copy carries only in-frame clones and drops some. The data contain around 40,000 clones, about 65% of them singletons. The sample was CD4+ T cells from PBMCs cultured without peptide, taken before COVID-19 vaccination. V gene TRBV12-5 combines with J gene TRBJ2-6; D is unclear. This TCR was sampled from a human donor who received a COVID-19 vaccine. CDR3 protein: CASGLAAQDPVRRIRGANVLTF. The CDR3 region has the DNA TGTGCTAGTGGTTTGGCAGCCCAGGACCCGGTCAGACGTATAAGGGGGGCCAACGTCCTGACTTTC.